The clone carrying this T cell receptor (beta chain) has a count of ten or more. As yet, its antigen is unknown. This record belongs to a study of T cells in Graves' hyperthyroidism and ophthalmopathy. Amplification targeted TCR beta CDR3 regions from RNA transcripts. A set of HTBI primers served as the primers for a first-round RT-PCR of the TCR CDR3. TCRdb reprocessed the multiplex PCR reads via MiXCR and lists one record per CDR3 protein. The profile shows fewer than 450,000 distinct CDR3 sequences, about 17% of them singletons. V lost 2 bases to trimming and J lost 4 bases, with 6 bases between them. The CDR3 has 13 amino acids. CDR1 is MNHEY, CDR2 SMNVEV, per germline (reference sequence). Participants, patients aged 18 to 65, had newly diagnosed hyperthyroidism with a duration under 2 months. Criteria for exclusion of patients were uncontrolled infection, other autoimmune disease, pregnancy or lactation.

Whole-study findings and limits: The model anticipated ophthalmopathy a median about six months pre-onset.

Material: blood. The chain uses TRBV27 and TRBJ1-5, with D hard to call. This receptor was taken from a woman aged 25-40 years with Graves' hyperthyroidism that later progressed to Graves' ophthalmopathy. CDR3 sequence: CASSLTANQPQHF. The CDR3 DNA sequence: TGTGCCAGCAGTTTAACAGCGAATCAGCCCCAGCATTTT.